A selection of T cell receptor beta chains follows, all from one sample in a study of cytomegalovirus exposure and HLA in healthy donors. Some clones are missing from TCRdb's copy, which holds only in-frame ones; the method was immunoSEQ multiplex PCR. The table includes 100,000 to 120,000 clones, approximately 80% detected once. Sequenced sample: PBMCs. The source is a man aged 25-40 years in good health and CMV-seropositive. Both conserved end residues are trimmed from each CDR3.

J gene	V gene	CDR3 protein
TRBJ1-6	TRBV7-2	ASHLGPQNSPLH
TRBJ1-1	TRBV28	ASRHPDMNTEAF
TRBJ1-1	TRBV6-5	ASRASGRPEAF
TRBJ2-3	TRBV2	ASIVQAERSTDTQY
TRBJ1-3	TRBV5-1	ASSLEGDRRNTIY
TRBJ2-7	TRBV4-3	ASSQDHSYEQY
TRBJ2-3	TRBV5-4	ASSGNAGGTDTQY
TRBJ2-7	TRBV19	ASSAGSGYSYEQY
TRBJ2-6	TRBV5-3	ARSLVRSSGANVLT
TRBJ2-7	TRBV11-3	ASSLLGSPLSREQY
TRBJ1-2	TRBV6-6	ASSSQVSGGYT
TRBJ1-2	TRBV7-9	ASSEPTGGNYGYT
TRBJ2-1	TRBV4-1	ASSQVGTSGGGDEQF
TRBJ1-2	TRBV6-5	ASSYSRTGGSYGYT
TRBJ1-1	TRBV2	ASSDQGGTEAF
TRBJ1-1	TRBV14	ASSQAGRGDDTEAF
TRBJ2-1	TRBV7-6	ASSLVTGGSYNEQF
TRBJ2-3	TRBV5-6	ASSFGLADTDTQY
TRBJ2-5	TRBV7-9	ARGTYRCGTQY
TRBJ1-5	TRBV6-5	ASSYRYNQPQH
TRBJ1-2	TRBV4-2	ASSSAGNEGYT
TRBJ2-5	TRBV2	AIGAVLETQY
TRBJ1-5	TRBV2	ASSEEELVTSQH
TRBJ2-5	TRBV5-6	ASSLGAGPETQY
TRBJ2-2	TRBV4-2	ASSRQNGDTGELF
TRBJ2-5	TRBV5-1	ASSLDKSETQY
TRBJ1-2	TRBV6-6	ASSYQGGLGGYT
TRBJ1-4	TRBV9	ASNSDRVIGEKLF
TRBJ1-5	TRBV19	ASSMSSDQPQH
TRBJ2-1	TRBV4-1	ASSQVAREDEQF
TRBJ2-1	TRBV18	ASSPQNYAYNEQF
TRBJ1-4	TRBV19	ASRGLRTEKLF
TRBJ2-5	TRBV14	ASSPGLSVQETQY
TRBJ2-7	TRBV9	ASSGTSESFEQY
TRBJ1-1	TRBV5-3	ASSLAGEDTEAF
TRBJ1-2	TRBV7-2	ASSSTTGGLGYT
TRBJ1-2	TRBV30	AWIGTEYGYT
TRBJ2-7	TRBV11-1	ASSLASTGAEQY
TRBJ1-6	TRBV19	ASSNGQGPAWSPLH
TRBJ2-2	TRBV7-2	ASSTRSRGGELF
TRBJ2-3	TRBV2	ASKRTVTHTQY
TRBJ2-7	TRBV2	ASNGGTGTYEQY
TRBJ2-1	TRBV6-1	ASSERGTLNNEQF
TRBJ1-6	TRBV2	ASRRDSAAEPLH
TRBJ2-5	TRBV4-1	ASSGDLGASKTQY
TRBJ2-4	TRBV4-2	ASSQVGQGGIQY
TRBJ2-3	TRBV7-6	ASSLGGSWDTQY
TRBJ2-1	TRBV5-1	ASSLTRVGQGNEQF
TRBJ2-3	TRBV7-3	ASSLGQATDTQY
TRBJ1-2	TRBV19	ASSIVGQGYYGYT
TRBJ2-3	TRBV25-1	ASSHKGVGTDTQY
TRBJ2-1	TRBV15	ATGLAGGPNEQF
TRBJ2-6	TRBV29-1	SVGADGANVLT
TRBJ2-5	TRBV5-1	ASSLSGLEGTQY
TRBJ1-6	TRBV21-1	ASSKPPYYYNSPLH
TRBJ1-5	TRBV6-7	ASSYLGRWQPQH
TRBJ2-7	TRBV20-1	SASAGNEQY